A single sample is the source of the 14 T cell receptor beta chains below, sequenced in a study of blood T cell repertoires in COVID-19. Measured with immunoSEQ multiplex PCR; TCRdb has only the in-frame clones, and not every one. This sample has around 300,000 clones, with 88% found just once. What was sequenced was peripheral blood. Source of these receptors: a woman between 50 and 59 years old with active or convalescent COVID-19.

This chain links TRBV9 with TRBJ2-1, with 9 bases that match TRBD2. This CDR3 has 16 amino acids. The germline V gene encodes CDR1 SGDLS and CDR2 YYNGEE. Trimming took 0 bases from V and 3 from J; bases not matched to a gene: 4. CDR3 nucleotide sequence: TGTGCCAGCAGCGTAGGTGCTAGCGGGGTCTACAATGAGCAGTTCTTC. This sequence encodes CASSVGASGVYNEQFF.

This chain connects TRBV2 to TRBJ1-5, with 7 nucleotides matching TRBD1. Germline lookup yields CDR1 SNHLY and CDR2 FYNNEI. This CDR3 has 16 residues. The V and J ends lost 6 bases and 0 bases, in that order; junction bases with no gene match: 8. CDR3 bases: TGTGCCAGCAGCAGGGACAGACCTTATAGCAATCAGCCCCAGCATTTT. It is translated as CASSRDRPYSNQPQHF.

There are a few counts of this clone. This chain uses TRBV27 with TRBJ2-7, with TRBD2 matching 13 bases. This CDR3 comprises 15 residues. J was trimmed by 6 bases and V by 8 bases; bases with no gene match: 10. Germline V gives CDR1 MNHEY, CDR2 SMNVEV (reference sequence). The CDR3 here is CASRSTSGRGREQYF. CDR3 coding DNA: TGTGCCAGCCGCTCCACTAGCGGGAGGGGTCGCGAGCAGTACTTC.

This sequence joins TRBV29-1 and TRBJ1-2; D may be TRBD1 (5 bases). Germline V CDR1 and CDR2: SQVTM, ANQGSEA. Trimming took 5 bases from V and 2 from J, leaving 9 bases between them. CDR3 size: 12 residues. As DNA, the CDR3 is TGCAGCGTTTCGGACACGAACTATGGCTACACCTTC. This sequence encodes CSVSDTNYGYTF.

V usage is TRBV28 and J usage is TRBJ1-5, with TRBD1 matching 7 bases. V gave up 5 bases and J gave up 0 bases; unmatched junction bases: 4. Germline V gene sequence: CDR1 MDHEN, CDR2 SYDVKM. This CDR3 is built from 15 residues. Written as DNA, the CDR3 is TGTGCCAGCAGTAGGGACAGATATAGCAATCAGCCCCAGCATTTT. This translates into CASSRDRYSNQPQHF.

The chain is built from TRBV12-3 or TRBV12-4 and TRBJ1-1; the match to TRBD1 covers 8 bases. Trimming took 1 base from V and 5 from J; bases not matched to a gene: 0. The CDR3 length is 13 residues. The CDR3 region is CASSLGQGTEAFF. The CDR3 coding sequence is TGTGCCAGCAGTTTAGGACAGGGGACTGAAGCTTTCTTT.

CDR3 nucleotide sequence: TGCGCCAGCAGCCTAAACCGAGGGGGGGATAATTCACCCCTCCACTTT. Its translation is CASSLNRGGDNSPLHF. This rearrangement joins TRBV5-1 to TRBJ1-6; a weak D match, TRBD1 (6 bases). The V gene lost 4 bases and the J gene lost 5 bases, with 16 bases spanning the gap. This CDR3 comprises 16 residues. Germline values: CDR1 SGHRS, CDR2 YFSETQ. Supplemented by reference TRBV5-1 and TRBJ1-6, the full variable domain reads KAGVTQTPRYLIKTRGQQVTLSCSPISGHRSVSWYQQTPGQGLQFLFEYFSETQRNKGNFPGRFSGRQFSNSRSEMNVSTLELGDSALYLCASSLNRGGDNSPLHFGNGTRLTVT.

The chain has TRBV7-3 and TRBJ2-5, with a tentative D call TRBD1 (5 bases). Germline V gives CDR1 SGHTA, CDR2 FQGTGA. CDR3 length: 14 amino acids. With 5 bases removed from V and 5 bases from J, the gap between germline ends came to 15 bases. This CDR3 is CASSLGHTGETQYF. The CDR3 bases are TGTGCCAGCAGCCTCGGACACACCGGGGAGACCCAGTACTTC.

The chain has TRBV4-2 and TRBJ2-1; TRBD1 matches at 8 bases. Losses at the gene ends were 2 bases for V and 1 base for J; bases not matched to a gene: 4. CDR3 length: 16 amino acids. Per germline, CDR1 LGHNA and CDR2 YNFKEQ. The CDR3 loop is CASSQRTGNSYNEQFF. CDR3 bases: TGTGCCAGCAGCCAACGGACAGGGAATTCCTACAATGAGCAGTTCTTC.

This clone was observed once. This CDR3 is CASSPQTGKGNTEAFF. In DNA, the CDR3 is TGTGCCAGCTCACCACAGACAGGTAAAGGGAACACTGAAGCTTTCTTT. This chain links TRBV18 with TRBJ1-1, with D possibly TRBD1 on 6 matching bases. The CDR3 covers 16 residues. Trimming pared 1 base from V and 1 base from J, leaving 13 bases between. The germline gives CDR1 KGHSH, CDR2 LQKENI.

V and J are TRBV7-3 and TRBJ2-3, with TRBD2 matching 8 bases. V shed 4 bases and J 3 bases; nucleotides not matched to a gene: 9. The CDR3 sequence is 16 residues long. Germline loops: CDR1 SGHTA, CDR2 FQGTGA. The DNA for the CDR3 is TGTGCCAGCAGCTCAGGGAGCGGGAGTATGACAGATACGCAGTATTTT. As protein: CASSSGSGSMTDTQYF.

The rearrangement uses TRBV28 and TRBJ2-7; a possible D gene is TRBD2 (5 bases). Trimming stripped 5 bases from V and 4 bases from J, with 12 bases between. The germline V gene encodes CDR1 MDHEN and CDR2 SYDVKM. This CDR3 has 13 amino acids. The CDR3 spells CASSTLLEYEQYF. CDR3 coding DNA: TGTGCCAGCAGTACCCTACTAGAGTACGAGCAGTACTTC.

The CDR3 DNA sequence: TGTGCCAGCAGCTTAGGACAGGGGGAGGCCAAAAACATTCAGTACTTC. Translation gives CASSLGQGEAKNIQYF. This sequence joins TRBV11-3 and TRBJ2-4; 9 bases align to TRBD1. The germline gives CDR1 SGHNT, CDR2 YENEEA. V was clipped by 1 base and J by 1 base; unmatched bases: 2. The CDR3 totals 16 residues. The full variable domain, in which reference TRBV11-3 and TRBJ2-4 provide the parts outside the CDR3, is EAGVVQSPRYKIIEKKQPVAFWCNPISGHNTLYWYLQNLGQGPELLIRYENEEAVDDSQLPKDRFSAERLKGVDSTLKIQPAELGDSAVYLCASSLGQGEAKNIQYFGAGTRLSVL.

The V and J genes are TRBV6-5 and TRBJ2-7, with a tentative D call TRBD2 (5 bases). The CDR3 spans 14 residues. V was shortened by 7 bases and J by 0 bases, with 13 bases between the two germline ends. In germline, CDR1 is MNHEY, CDR2 SVGAGI. CDR3 bases: TGTGCCAGCACCCTGAGGGTCCTCTCCTACGAGCAGTACTTC. Its translation: CASTLRVLSYEQYF.